This T cell receptor (beta chain) comes out of a study of cytomegalovirus exposure and HLA in healthy donors. Turning to this clone: Its target is unknown.

Broader study findings: A list of around 160 TCR beta chains associated with cytomegalovirus was given.

PCR amplification relied on 60 Vbeta primers (plus 13 Jbeta primers). The data were produced by immunoSEQ multiplex PCR, yet TCRdb's version contains in-frame clones alone and is incomplete. The sample includes about 140,000 clones, approximately 57% of them seen just once. The ends lost 2 bases at V and 0 bases at J; junction bases unmatched: 10. From germline, CDR1 is SGDLS and CDR2 YYNGEE. CDR3 length: 20 residues. The sequence was collected from a male donor in good health and CMV-seronegative. The sample comprised PBMCs. The rearrangement links TRBV9 to TRBJ2-1; TRBD2 aligns across 14 bases. Here the CDR3 reads CASSVYGLAGGESSYNEQFF. The CDR3, as DNA: TGTGCCAGCAGCGTTTATGGACTAGCGGGGGGCGAGAGCTCCTACAATGAGCAGTTCTTC.